A selection of T cell receptor beta chains follows, all from one sample in a study of blood T cells in healthy people across ages. Using its own MiXCR run on the 5' RACE reads, TCRdb lists one record per CDR3 protein. Of 800,000 to 950,000 distinct CDR3 sequences detected, 25% to 30% appear once; the ten largest clones hold roughly 10%. These data are also associated with another study on T cells of mothers and their children.

Sequenced sample: blood. The receptors stem from a woman in her 40s in good health. The CDR3 runs from the conserved cysteine through the conserved F or W. D genes are given only for firm matches. Clone size is not always given. Where it is, it says once, few, many or a class for expanded clones.

d_gene,len,abundance,v_gene,j_gene,CDR3aa
.,14,.,TRBV7-2,TRBJ1-5,CASSFLGGNQPQHF
.,13,many,TRBV6-5,TRBJ2-1,CASSPAQTKKQFF
.,14,.,TRBV9,.,CASSRSHLTLEQYF
.,13,.,TRBV20-1,TRBJ2-7,CSASRGPRYEQYF
.,15,few,TRBV4-3,TRBJ1-5,CASSQEGVGNQPQHF
TRBD1,14,.,TRBV12-3/TRBV12-4,TRBJ1-1,CASSFGDRVSEAFF
TRBD2,19,many,TRBV4-3,TRBJ2-5,CASSQVASGLAGGTETQYF
.,15,.,TRBV7-3,TRBJ2-2,CASSRGTRNTGELFF
.,14,.,TRBV7-2,TRBJ2-3,CASSPNLGEDTQYF
.,14,.,TRBV6-5,TRBJ2-7,CASRRDGTSYEQYF
.,13,.,TRBV20-1,TRBJ2-7,CSAMQAKHYEQYF
.,14,.,TRBV5-6,TRBJ1-2,CASSWRSGAYGYTF
.,14,many,TRBV7-2,TRBJ2-7,CASSFGVGTYEQYF
TRBD2,16,few,TRBV6-4,TRBJ2-3,CASSVVAGGSTDAQYF
TRBD2,15,many,TRBV7-2,TRBJ2-7,CASSSGTSGTREQYF
.,14,.,TRBV28,TRBJ2-7,CASSFSMVPYEQYF
.,13,.,TRBV3-1,TRBJ2-7,CASSRALETEQYF
TRBD2,14,many,TRBV20-1,TRBJ2-5,CSVTSGGEGETQYF
.,15,few,TRBV3-1,TRBJ2-1,CASSQENRDYNEQFF
.,14,.,TRBV7-9,TRBJ1-2,CASSPREGLHGYTF
.,14,few,TRBV7-9,TRBJ1-1,CASSSRMKYTEAFF
.,16,few,TRBV6-2/TRBV6-3,TRBJ1-5,CASRTENHGGNQPQHF
TRBD2,17,many,TRBV4-2,TRBJ2-1,CASSLFVGASGGYEQFF
TRBD2,15,.,TRBV20-1,TRBJ2-1,CSARDPTSGGVEQFF
TRBD2,19,.,TRBV6-1,TRBJ2-1,CASTSRGTSGIGGYNEQFF
TRBD1,16,.,TRBV28,TRBJ1-5,CASSSLLGQAGLPQHF
TRBD1,15,.,TRBV7-9,TRBJ1-4,CASTTGTETNEKRFF
.,13,many,TRBV29-1,TRBJ2-1,CSVEGWSYNEQFF
TRBD2,15,few,TRBV12-3/TRBV12-4,TRBJ2-7,CASSLDASGNYEQYF
.,15,.,TRBV18,TRBJ1-1,CASSPSLSSGVEAFF
TRBD2,13,many,TRBV12-3/TRBV12-4,TRBJ2-7,CASTQGGIYEQYF
.,15,few,TRBV30,TRBJ1-1,CAWSAGTRMNTEAFF
TRBD2,16,few,TRBV7-2,TRBJ2-3,CASSLEERGASDTQYF
.,15,.,TRBV12-3/TRBV12-4,TRBJ1-2,CASRRPRQPSYGYTF
.,14,many,TRBV6-5,TRBJ2-7,CASSYGHGPYEQYF
.,15,few,TRBV29-1,TRBJ2-5,CSVPTTGTPRETQDF
TRBD1,15,.,TRBV2,TRBJ2-1,CASSEAGDRGREQFF
.,13,.,TRBV6-2/TRBV6-3,TRBJ2-1,CASRYYRANEQFF
.,13,many,TRBV12-3/TRBV12-4,TRBJ2-7,CASSLRVSLEQYF
.,16,.,TRBV7-9,TRBJ2-3,CASSLGRSVDTDTQYF
.,13,many,TRBV27,TRBJ1-5,CASSFARGQPQHF
TRBD1,16,.,TRBV7-2,TRBJ2-1,CASSFGLDREFHEQFF
.,13,many,TRBV24-1,TRBJ2-7,CATSEGGDDEQYF
.,13,many,TRBV6-4,TRBJ1-1,CASGGMGNTEAFF
.,14,many,TRBV6-5,TRBJ2-2,CASSYSLGAGELFF
.,15,many,TRBV28,TRBJ1-2,CASSPAPGFPYGYTF
.,15,.,TRBV5-5,TRBJ2-1,CASSLDLLAGNEQFF
.,15,.,TRBV5-1,TRBJ2-3,CASHAGQDFTDTQYF
TRBD1,16,.,TRBV12-3/TRBV12-4,TRBJ2-4,CASSLTGTGAYNEQYF
.,15,few,TRBV7-2,TRBJ1-6,CASSAIRQLNSPLHF
.,13,.,TRBV7-9,TRBJ1-2,CASSLAGEDGYTF
TRBD1,16,.,TRBV5-6,.,CASSSTPDRGDYEQYF
TRBD1,12,.,TRBV5-6,TRBJ1-5,CASSLGQGVQHF
TRBD1,18,.,TRBV5-1,TRBJ2-6,CASSLRQGLTSGANVLTF
TRBD1,16,.,TRBV6-6,TRBJ2-3,CASSYGDSYFTDTQYF
.,15,few,TRBV5-1,TRBJ1-1,CASSLALPQGSEAFF
TRBD1,13,.,TRBV7-2,TRBJ2-1,CASHGQGRYEQFF
.,14,.,TRBV6-2/TRBV6-3,TRBJ2-5,CASSYPDRQETQYF
.,12,.,TRBV20-1,TRBJ2-1,CKAREREHEQFF